This TCR beta chain comes out of a study of T cells in Graves' hyperthyroidism and ophthalmopathy. Graves' hyperthyroidism was deemed stable absent ophthalmopathy progression within 18 months. This clonotype was recorded at least ten times. Its target is not known. Study-level results: Blood also showed most of the thyroid clonotypes that were expanded above 0.001.

The TCR beta CDR3 regions underwent amplification using RNA transcripts as the source. The HTBI primer set drove a first-round RT-PCR of the TCR CDR3. Using its own MiXCR run on the multiplex PCR reads, TCRdb lists one record per CDR3 protein. The table lists hundreds of thousands of distinct CDR3 sequences, approximately 16% of them singletons. This CDR3 is built from 13 residues. Between the trimmed V and J ends, which lost 0 bases and 6 bases, there was a span of 9 bases. Germline values: CDR1 DFQATT, CDR2 SNEGSKA (reference sequence). Sequencing used blood. The chain carries TRBV20-1 and TRBJ2-1; D is uncertain. The clonotype was recovered from a woman aged 18-29 years with Graves' hyperthyroidism. CDR3 bases: TGCAGTGCTAGAGATGGGCGGAGCAATGAGCAGTTCTTC. It codes for CSARDGRSNEQFF.